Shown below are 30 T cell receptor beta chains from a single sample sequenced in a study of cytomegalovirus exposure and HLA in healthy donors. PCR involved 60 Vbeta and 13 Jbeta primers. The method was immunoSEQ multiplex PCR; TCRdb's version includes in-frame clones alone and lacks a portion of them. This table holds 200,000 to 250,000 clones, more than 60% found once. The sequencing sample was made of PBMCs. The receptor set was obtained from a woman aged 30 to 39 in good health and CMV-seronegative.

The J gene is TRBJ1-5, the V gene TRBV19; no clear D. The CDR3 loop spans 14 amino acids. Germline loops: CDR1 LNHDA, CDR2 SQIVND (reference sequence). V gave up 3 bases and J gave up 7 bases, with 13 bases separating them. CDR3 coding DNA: TGTGCCAGTAGTATGGTACTCTCCAGGCAGCCCCAGCATTTT. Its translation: CASSMVLSRQPQHF.

This CDR3 is CASSYSPDSNTGELFF. As DNA, the CDR3 is TGTGCCAGCAGTTACTCACCAGATTCGAACACCGGGGAGCTGTTTTTT. The V gene is TRBV6-5, the J gene TRBJ2-2, with D hard to call. V gave up 0 bases and J gave up 0 bases, with 8 bases separating them. Germline loops: CDR1 MNHEY, CDR2 SVGAGI. The CDR3 has 16 amino acids.

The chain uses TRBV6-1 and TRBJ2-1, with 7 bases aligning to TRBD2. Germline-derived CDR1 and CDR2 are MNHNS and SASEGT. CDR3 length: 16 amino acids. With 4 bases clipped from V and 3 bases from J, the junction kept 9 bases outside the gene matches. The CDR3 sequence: CASSAPGGINYNEQFF. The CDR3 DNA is TGTGCCAGCAGTGCCCCCGGGGGGATTAACTACAATGAGCAGTTCTTC.

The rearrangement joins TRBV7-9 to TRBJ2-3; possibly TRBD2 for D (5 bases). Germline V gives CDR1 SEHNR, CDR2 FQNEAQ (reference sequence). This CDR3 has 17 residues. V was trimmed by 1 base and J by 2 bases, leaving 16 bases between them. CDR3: CASSLGRVATVTDTQYF. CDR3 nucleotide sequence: TGTGCCAGCAGCTTAGGTCGGGTAGCGACTGTCACAGATACGCAGTATTTT.

The CDR3 region is CASSEGLVPETQYF. Here the CDR3 DNA reads TGTGCCAGCAGTGAAGGGCTAGTCCCAGAGACCCAGTACTTC. The rearrangement joins TRBV2 to TRBJ2-5; D is undetermined. The germline CDR1 and CDR2 sequences are SNHLY and FYNNEI. V was shortened by 1 base and J by 4 bases, with 10 bases between the two germline ends. This CDR3 spans 14 amino acids.

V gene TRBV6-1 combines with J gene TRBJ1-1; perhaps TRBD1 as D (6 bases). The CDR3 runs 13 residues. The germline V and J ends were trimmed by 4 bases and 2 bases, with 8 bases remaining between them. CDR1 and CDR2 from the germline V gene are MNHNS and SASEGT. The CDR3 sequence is CASSGTVNTEAFF. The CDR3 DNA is TGTGCCAGCAGTGGGACAGTTAACACTGAAGCTTTCTTT.

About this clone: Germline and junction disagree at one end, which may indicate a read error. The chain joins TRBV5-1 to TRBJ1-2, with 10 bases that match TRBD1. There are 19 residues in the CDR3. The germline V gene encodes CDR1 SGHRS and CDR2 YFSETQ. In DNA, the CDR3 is TGCGCCAGCAGCTTGGGAGCTCGGGACAGGGGCCTTTTTGGCTATCGCTACACCTTC. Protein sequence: CASSLGARDRGLFGYRYTF.

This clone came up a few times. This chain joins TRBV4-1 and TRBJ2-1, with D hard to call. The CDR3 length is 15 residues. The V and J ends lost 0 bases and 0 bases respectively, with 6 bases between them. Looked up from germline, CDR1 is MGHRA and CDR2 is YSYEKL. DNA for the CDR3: TGCGCCAGCAGCCAAGACGCCAGCTCCTACAATGAGCAGTTCTTC. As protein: CASSQDASSYNEQFF.

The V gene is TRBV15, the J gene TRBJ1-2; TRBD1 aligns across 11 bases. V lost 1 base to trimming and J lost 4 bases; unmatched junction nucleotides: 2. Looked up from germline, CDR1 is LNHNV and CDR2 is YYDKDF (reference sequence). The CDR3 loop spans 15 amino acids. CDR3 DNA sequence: TGTGCCACCAGCAGAGGGGGGACAGGGGGCTATGGCTACACCTTC. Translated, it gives CATSRGGTGGYGYTF.

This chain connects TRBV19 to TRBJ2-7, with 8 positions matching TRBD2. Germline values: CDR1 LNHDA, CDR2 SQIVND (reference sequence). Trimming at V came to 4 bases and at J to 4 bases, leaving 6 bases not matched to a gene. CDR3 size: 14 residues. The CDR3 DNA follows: TGTGCCAGTAGTAGAACTAGCGGAAGTTACGAGCAGTACTTC. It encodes CASSRTSGSYEQYF. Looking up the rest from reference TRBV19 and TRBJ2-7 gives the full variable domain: DGGITQSPKYLFRKEGQNVTLSCEQNLNHDAMYWYRQDPGQGLRLIYYSQIVNDFQKGDIAEGYSVSREKKESFPLTVTSAQKNPTAFYLCASSRTSGSYEQYFGPGTRLTVT.

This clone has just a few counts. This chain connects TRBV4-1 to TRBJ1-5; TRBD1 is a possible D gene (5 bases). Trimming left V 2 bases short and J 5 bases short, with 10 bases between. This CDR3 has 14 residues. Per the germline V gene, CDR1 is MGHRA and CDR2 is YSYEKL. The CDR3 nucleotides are TGCGCCAGCAGCCAACAAACGGGGGATCAGCCCCAGCATTTT. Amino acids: CASSQQTGDQPQHF.

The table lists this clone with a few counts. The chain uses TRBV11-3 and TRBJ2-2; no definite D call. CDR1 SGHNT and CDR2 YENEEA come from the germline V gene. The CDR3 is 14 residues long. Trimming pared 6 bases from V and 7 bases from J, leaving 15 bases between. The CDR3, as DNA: TGTGCCAGCAGATCAGTCGTCGGGTTCGGGGAGCTGTTTTTT. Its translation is CASRSVVGFGELFF.

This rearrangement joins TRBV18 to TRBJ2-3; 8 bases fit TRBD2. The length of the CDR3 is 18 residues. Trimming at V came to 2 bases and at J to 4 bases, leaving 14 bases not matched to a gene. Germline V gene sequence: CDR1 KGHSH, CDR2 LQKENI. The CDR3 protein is CASSPTGGSGSGADTQYF. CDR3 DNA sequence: TGTGCCAGCTCACCAACCGGAGGGAGCGGGAGTGGTGCAGATACGCAGTATTTT.

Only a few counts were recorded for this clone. The CDR3 reads CASSMGDSRPQHF. The CDR3 DNA reads as TGTGCCAGCTCAATGGGAGACTCGAGGCCCCAGCATTTT. This chain uses TRBV6-5 with TRBJ1-5; the D is unclear. Trimming shortened V by 8 bases and J by 9 bases, and 17 bases separated the two germline ends. Germline lookup yields CDR1 MNHEY and CDR2 SVGAGI. The CDR3 loop spans 13 amino acids.

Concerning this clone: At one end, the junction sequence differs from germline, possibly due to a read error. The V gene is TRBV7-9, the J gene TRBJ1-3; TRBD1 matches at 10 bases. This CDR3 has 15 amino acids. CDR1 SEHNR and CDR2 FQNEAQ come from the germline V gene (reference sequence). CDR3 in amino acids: CSSSLRQGAGNTIYF. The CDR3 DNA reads TGTTCCAGCAGCTTAAGACAGGGGGCAGGAAACACCATATATTTT. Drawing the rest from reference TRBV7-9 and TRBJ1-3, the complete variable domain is DTGVSQNPRHKITKRGQNVTFRCDPISEHNRLYWYRQTLGQGPEFLTYFQNEAQLEKSRLLSDRFSAERPKGSFSTLEIQRTEQGDSAMYLCSSSLRQGAGNTIYFGEGSWLTVV.

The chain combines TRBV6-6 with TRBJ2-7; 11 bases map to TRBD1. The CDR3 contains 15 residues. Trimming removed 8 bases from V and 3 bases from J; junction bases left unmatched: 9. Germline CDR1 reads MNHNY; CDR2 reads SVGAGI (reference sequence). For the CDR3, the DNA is TGTGCCAGCGAGAACCGGGACAGGGGGAACTACGAGCAGTACTTC. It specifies CASENRDRGNYEQYF.

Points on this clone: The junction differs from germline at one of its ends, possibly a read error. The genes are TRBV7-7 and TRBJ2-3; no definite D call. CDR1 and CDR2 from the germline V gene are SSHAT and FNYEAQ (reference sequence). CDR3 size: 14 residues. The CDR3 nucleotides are TGTGCTAGCAGCTTAGGAGCGAGCACAGATACGCAGTATTTT. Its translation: CASSLGASTDTQYF.

CDR3 loop: CASTPRGGQETQYF. DNA of the CDR3: TGTGCCAGCACCCCTCGGGGGGGGCAAGAGACCCAGTACTTC. The chain recombines TRBV25-1 with TRBJ2-5; 8 nucleotides agree with TRBD2. CDR3 length equals 14 residues. Trimming took 7 bases from V and 2 from J; bases not matched to a gene: 6. Germline CDR1 and CDR2: MGHDK and SYGVNS.

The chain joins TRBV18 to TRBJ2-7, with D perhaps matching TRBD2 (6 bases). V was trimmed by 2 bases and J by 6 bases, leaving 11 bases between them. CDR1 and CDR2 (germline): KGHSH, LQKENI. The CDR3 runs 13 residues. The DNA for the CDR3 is TGTGCCAGCTCACCAGGAGGGGATCGCGAGCAGTACTTC. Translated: CASSPGGDREQYF.

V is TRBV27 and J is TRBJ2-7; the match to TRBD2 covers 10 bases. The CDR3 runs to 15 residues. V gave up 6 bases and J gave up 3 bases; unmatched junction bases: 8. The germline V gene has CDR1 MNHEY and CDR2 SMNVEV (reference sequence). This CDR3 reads CASSPLAGGGYEQYF. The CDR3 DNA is TGTGCCAGCAGCCCTTTAGCGGGAGGAGGCTACGAGCAGTACTTC.

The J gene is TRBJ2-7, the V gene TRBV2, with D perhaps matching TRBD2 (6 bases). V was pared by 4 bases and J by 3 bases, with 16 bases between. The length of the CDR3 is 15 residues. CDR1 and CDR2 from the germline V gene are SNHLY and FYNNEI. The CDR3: CASSGGASAIYEQYF. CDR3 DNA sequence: TGTGCCAGCAGTGGAGGGGCTAGCGCTATCTACGAGCAGTACTTC. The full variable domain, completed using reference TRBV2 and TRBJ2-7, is EPEVTQTPSHQVTQMGQEVILRCVPISNHLYFYWYRQILGQKVEFLVSFYNNEISEKSEIFDDQFSVERPDGSNFTLKIRSTKLEDSAMYFCASSGGASAIYEQYFGPGTRLTVT.

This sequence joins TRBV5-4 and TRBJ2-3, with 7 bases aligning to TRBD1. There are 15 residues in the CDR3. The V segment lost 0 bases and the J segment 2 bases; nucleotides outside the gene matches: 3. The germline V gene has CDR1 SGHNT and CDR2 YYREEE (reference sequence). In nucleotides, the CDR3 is TGTGCCAGCAGCTTGGAGCAGGGGGTCACAGATACGCAGTATTTT. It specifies CASSLEQGVTDTQYF.

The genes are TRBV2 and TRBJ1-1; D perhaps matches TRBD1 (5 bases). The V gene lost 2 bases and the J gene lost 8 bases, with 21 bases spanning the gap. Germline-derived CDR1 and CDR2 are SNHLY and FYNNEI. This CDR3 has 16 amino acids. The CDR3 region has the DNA TGTGCCAGCAGTGAAATACAGGTCCAATCCGGAAGGGAAGCTTTCTTT. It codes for CASSEIQVQSGREAFF. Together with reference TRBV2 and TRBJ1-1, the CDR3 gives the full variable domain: EPEVTQTPSHQVTQMGQEVILRCVPISNHLYFYWYRQILGQKVEFLVSFYNNEISEKSEIFDDQFSVERPDGSNFTLKIRSTKLEDSAMYFCASSEIQVQSGREAFFGQGTRLTVV.

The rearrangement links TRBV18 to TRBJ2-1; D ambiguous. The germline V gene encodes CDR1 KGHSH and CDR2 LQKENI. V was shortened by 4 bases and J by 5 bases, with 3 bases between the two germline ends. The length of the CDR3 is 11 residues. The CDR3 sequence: CASSRDNEQFF. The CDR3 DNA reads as TGTGCCAGCTCACGCGACAATGAGCAGTTCTTC.

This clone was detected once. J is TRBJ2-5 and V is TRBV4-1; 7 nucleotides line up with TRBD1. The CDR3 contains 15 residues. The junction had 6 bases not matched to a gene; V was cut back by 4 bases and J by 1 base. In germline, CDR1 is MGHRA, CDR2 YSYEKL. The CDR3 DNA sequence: TGCGCCAGCAGCCCCCAGACAGGGCCCCAAGAGACCCAGTACTTC. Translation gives CASSPQTGPQETQYF.

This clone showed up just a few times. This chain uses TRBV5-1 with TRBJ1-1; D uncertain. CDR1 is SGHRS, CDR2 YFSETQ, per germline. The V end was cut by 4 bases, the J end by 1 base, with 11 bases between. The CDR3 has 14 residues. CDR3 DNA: TGCGCCAGCAGCCCGGTGGTCGAGAACACTGAAGCTTTCTTT. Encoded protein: CASSPVVENTEAFF.

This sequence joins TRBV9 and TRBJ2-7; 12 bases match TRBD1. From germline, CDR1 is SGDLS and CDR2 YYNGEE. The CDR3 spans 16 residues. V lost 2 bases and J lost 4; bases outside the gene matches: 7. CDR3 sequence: CASSVYRDRGLYEQYF. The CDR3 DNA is TGTGCCAGCAGCGTCTACCGGGACAGGGGGCTATACGAGCAGTACTTC.

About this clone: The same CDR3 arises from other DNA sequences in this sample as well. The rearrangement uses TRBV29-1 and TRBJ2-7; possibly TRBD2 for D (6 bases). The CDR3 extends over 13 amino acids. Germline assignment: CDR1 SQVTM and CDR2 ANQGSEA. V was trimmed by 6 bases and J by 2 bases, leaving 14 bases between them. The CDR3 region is CSVEGGGTYEQYF. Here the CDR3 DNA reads TGCAGCGTAGAGGGCGGAGGGACCTACGAGCAGTACTTC.

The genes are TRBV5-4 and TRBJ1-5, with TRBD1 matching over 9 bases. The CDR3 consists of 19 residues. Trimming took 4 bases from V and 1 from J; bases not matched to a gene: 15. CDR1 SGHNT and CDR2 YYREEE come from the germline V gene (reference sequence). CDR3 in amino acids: CASSPPVPGQGSSNQPQHF. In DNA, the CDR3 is TGTGCCAGCAGCCCACCTGTCCCGGGACAGGGTTCCAGCAATCAGCCCCAGCATTTT.

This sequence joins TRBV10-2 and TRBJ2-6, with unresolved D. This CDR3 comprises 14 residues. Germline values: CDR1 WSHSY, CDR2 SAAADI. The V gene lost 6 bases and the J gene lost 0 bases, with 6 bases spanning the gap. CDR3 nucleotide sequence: TGCGCCAGCAGGAAGAGCTCTGGGGCCAACGTCCTGACTTTC. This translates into CASRKSSGANVLTF.